This T cell receptor (beta chain) is drawn from a study of vaccination and CD4 T cells after COVID-19. At the level of the study: Convalescents were six males and four females, two of them Hispanic.

Cultured CD4+ T-cell DNA underwent Oncomine TCR Beta short-read sequencing. Using its own MiXCR run on the PCR reads, TCRdb lists one record per CDR3 protein. This table has about 12,000 distinct CDR3 sequences, roughly 50% appearing once. The germline V and J ends were trimmed by 2 bases and 5 bases, with 9 bases remaining between them. The CDR3 has 14 residues. CDR1 is MNHEY, CDR2 SVGAGI, per germline. Noted treatment: roughly nine-day PBMC culture with coronavirus spike peptide pools or control peptides (ViraFEST assay). As to this clonotype: Its antigen remains unknown.

V gene TRBV6-5 combines with J gene TRBJ2-2; D is undetermined. The specimen sequenced was CD4+ T cells from blood, cultured in vitro. This TCR was recovered from a human donor who had recovered from COVID-19. CDR3 region: CASSYVDGTGELFF. The CDR3 nucleotides are TGTGCCAGCAGTTACGTAGATGGGACCGGGGAGCTGTTTTTT.